The 3 T cell receptor beta chains presented below share a single source sample, sequenced in a study of blood T cells in healthy people across ages. Sample-barcoded 5' priming and a J-beta primer mix drove a second PCR of about 7 to 11 cycles. In TCRdb, the 5' RACE reads were re-called with MiXCR into one record per CDR3 protein. The data show about 1.8 million distinct CDR3 sequences, roughly 50% seen once. Sequences were obtained from blood. These TCRs come from a woman aged 40 to 50 in good health.

This clonotype is a singleton in its sample. This chain joins TRBV6-5 and TRBJ1-2, with 8 bases matching TRBD1. V shed 5 bases, J shed 4 bases, and the junction held 9 bases outside the gene matches. Per germline, CDR1 MNHEY and CDR2 SVGAGI. The length of the CDR3 is 15 residues. CDR3 protein: CASSDPRQGSYGYTF. The CDR3, as DNA: TGTGCCAGCAGTGACCCTCGACAGGGGAGCTATGGCTACACCTTC.

The chain combines TRBV6-2 or TRBV6-3 with TRBJ2-7; D is undetermined. The CDR3 covers 14 residues. With 5 bases removed from V and 0 bases from J, the gap between germline ends came to 11 bases. Germline V CDR1 and CDR2: MNHEY, SVGEGT. The CDR3: CASSDAVSSYEQYF. The CDR3 DNA reads as TGTGCCAGCAGTGACGCAGTTAGCTCCTACGAGCAGTACTTC.

This clonotype was seen only a few times. The genes are TRBV6-5 and TRBJ2-5; perhaps D is TRBD1 or TRBD2 (5 bases each). The germline V and J ends were trimmed by 0 bases and 1 base, with 12 bases remaining between them. The germline gives CDR1 MNHEY, CDR2 SVGAGI. The CDR3 length is 16 residues. The DNA for the CDR3 is TGTGCCAGCAGTTACTCCGGGGCCAGGACCCAAGAGACCCAGTACTTC. This sequence encodes CASSYSGARTQETQYF.